This is a list of T cell receptor beta chains from one sample in a study of T cell repertoires in cytomegalovirus infection. TCRdb itself ran the reads through MiXCR, one entry per CDR3 protein. In the table there are some 250,000 distinct CDR3 sequences, approximately 9.2% of which are singletons. The sequencing sample was made of PBMCs. The source is a human donor in good health (CMV status not recorded). Some clones in this sample may be carry-over from other donors' samples. CDR3s include the opening cysteine and the closing phenylalanine or tryptophan. Fields, in order: D gene, V gene, J gene, clone size, CDR3 DNA, CDR3 protein. D genes are given only for firm matches. Clone sizes are given selectively: once, few, many, or a class where the clone is expanded.

d_gene: -
v_gene: TRBV6-2/TRBV6-3
j_gene: TRBJ2-7
abundance: many
CDR3nt: TGTGCCAGCAGTCAAAACACGGGACACTACGAGCAGTACTTC
CDR3aa: CASSQNTGHYEQYF

d_gene: -
v_gene: TRBV7-8
j_gene: TRBJ2-1
abundance: -
CDR3nt: TGTGCCAGCACTACCTCGGGCCTCCGGGGCAATGAGCAGTTCTTC
CDR3aa: CASTTSGLRGNEQFF

d_gene: TRBD1
v_gene: TRBV28
j_gene: TRBJ2-4
abundance: many
CDR3nt: TGTGCCAGCTCCCGACAGGGGGGAAAAAACATTCAGTACTTC
CDR3aa: CASSRQGGKNIQYF

d_gene: -
v_gene: TRBV7-2
j_gene: TRBJ1-5
abundance: many
CDR3nt: TGTGCCAGCAGCTCAATGGGGGGGGCCGGCAATCAGCCCCAGCATTTT
CDR3aa: CASSSMGGAGNQPQHF

d_gene: TRBD2
v_gene: TRBV18
j_gene: TRBJ2-1
abundance: few
CDR3nt: TGTGCCAGCCGACCGGATAGCGGGGCCTCGCAGTTCTTC
CDR3aa: CASRPDSGASQFF

d_gene: -
v_gene: TRBV7-8
j_gene: TRBJ1-5
abundance: many
CDR3nt: TGTGCCAGCAGTGAGGGGTACAATCAGCCCCAGCATTTT
CDR3aa: CASSEGYNQPQHF

d_gene: -
v_gene: TRBV5-5
j_gene: TRBJ2-1
abundance: -
CDR3nt: TGTGCCAGCAGTGCCGGGACGGTCTCCTACAATGAGCAGTTCTTC
CDR3aa: CASSAGTVSYNEQFF

d_gene: -
v_gene: TRBV7-2
j_gene: TRBJ1-6
abundance: -
CDR3nt: TGTGCCAGCAGCTTGGGACGCAATTCACACCTCCACTTT
CDR3aa: CASSLGRNSHLHF

d_gene: -
v_gene: TRBV12-3/TRBV12-4
j_gene: TRBJ1-5
abundance: few
CDR3nt: TGTGCCAGCAGAGGATCTATGGACAGAGGGCAGCCCCAGCATTTT
CDR3aa: CASRGSMDRGQPQHF

d_gene: TRBD1
v_gene: TRBV28
j_gene: TRBJ2-7
abundance: many
CDR3nt: TGTGCCAGCAGTCGGACAGGGGGCTCCTACGAGCAGTACTTC
CDR3aa: CASSRTGGSYEQYF

d_gene: -
v_gene: TRBV7-2
j_gene: TRBJ1-4
abundance: many
CDR3nt: TGTGCCAGCAGCTTAATCAGGGACTCGGAAGGTCGGACTAATGAAAAACTGTTTTTT
CDR3aa: CASSLIRDSEGRTNEKLFF

d_gene: -
v_gene: TRBV6-2/TRBV6-3
j_gene: TRBJ2-1
abundance: few
CDR3nt: TGTGCCAGCAGGGAAGGACCCTACAATGAGCAGTTCTTC
CDR3aa: CASREGPYNEQFF

d_gene: -
v_gene: TRBV4-2
j_gene: TRBJ2-7
abundance: few
CDR3nt: TGTGCCAGCAGCCTGGGTGAGAGTATCGAGCAGTACTTC
CDR3aa: CASSLGESIEQYF

d_gene: TRBD1
v_gene: TRBV2
j_gene: TRBJ1-6
abundance: -
CDR3nt: TGTGCCAGCACCGCAGCCCCGGGACAGGGTCGGTCACCCCTCCACTTT
CDR3aa: CASTAAPGQGRSPLHF

d_gene: -
v_gene: TRBV14
j_gene: TRBJ2-5
abundance: -
CDR3nt: TGTGCCAGCAGTCAAACAATAGGACATGGCAGAGGAGAGACCCAGTACTTC
CDR3aa: CASSQTIGHGRGETQYF

d_gene: -
v_gene: TRBV12-3/TRBV12-4
j_gene: TRBJ2-2
abundance: few
CDR3nt: TGTGCCAGCAGTCCTATCGGGGGAGGGAACACCGGGGAGCTGTTTTTT
CDR3aa: CASSPIGGGNTGELFF

d_gene: -
v_gene: TRBV2
j_gene: TRBJ1-3
abundance: -
CDR3nt: TGTGCCAGCAGCGCACAGGGTTGGGCTGGAAACACCATATATTTT
CDR3aa: CASSAQGWAGNTIYF

d_gene: -
v_gene: TRBV28
j_gene: TRBJ1-3
abundance: -
CDR3nt: TGTGCCAGCAGCCCCCGGGGGTTTGGAAACACCATATATTTT
CDR3aa: CASSPRGFGNTIYF

d_gene: -
v_gene: TRBV10-3
j_gene: TRBJ2-5
abundance: few
CDR3nt: TGTGCCAACGTTCAACGGGCAGGAATGACCCAGTACTTC
CDR3aa: CANVQRAGMTQYF

d_gene: TRBD2
v_gene: TRBV7-2
j_gene: TRBJ2-5
abundance: many
CDR3nt: TGTGCCAGCAGCAATAGCGGGGGGGCGGAGGAGACCCAGTACTTC
CDR3aa: CASSNSGGAEETQYF

d_gene: -
v_gene: TRBV12-3/TRBV12-4
j_gene: TRBJ1-1
abundance: few
CDR3nt: TGTGCCAGCAGTGTGGACGGGGTGGGAACTGAAGCTTTCTTT
CDR3aa: CASSVDGVGTEAFF

d_gene: -
v_gene: TRBV7-2
j_gene: TRBJ2-4
abundance: many
CDR3nt: TGTGCCAGCAGCTTAGTTAGGGAAAAAAACATTCAGTACTTC
CDR3aa: CASSLVREKNIQYF

d_gene: -
v_gene: TRBV12-3/TRBV12-4
j_gene: TRBJ1-5
abundance: many
CDR3nt: TGTGCCAGCACCTCGTTGGGAAATCAGCCCCAGCATTTT
CDR3aa: CASTSLGNQPQHF

d_gene: -
v_gene: TRBV5-6
j_gene: TRBJ2-1
abundance: few
CDR3nt: TGTGCCAGCAGCTTGGCGGGGCCCTCCTACAATGAGCAGTTCTTC
CDR3aa: CASSLAGPSYNEQFF

d_gene: -
v_gene: TRBV7-2
j_gene: TRBJ1-5
abundance: many
CDR3nt: TGTGCCAGCAGCTTAGGGCGCAATCAGCCCCAGCATTTT
CDR3aa: CASSLGRNQPQHF

d_gene: -
v_gene: TRBV30
j_gene: TRBJ2-2
abundance: many
CDR3nt: TGTGCCTGGAGTTTGAACACCGGGGAGCTGTTTTTT
CDR3aa: CAWSLNTGELFF

d_gene: TRBD2
v_gene: TRBV19
j_gene: TRBJ2-4
abundance: -
CDR3nt: TGTGCCAGTAGTATAACTAGCGACCTAGCCAAAAACATTCAGTACTTC
CDR3aa: CASSITSDLAKNIQYF

d_gene: TRBD2
v_gene: TRBV4-3
j_gene: TRBJ2-7
abundance: -
CDR3nt: TGCGCCAGCAGCCAATTTACCCGGGGGGGGACAAGCTCCTACGAGCAGTACTTC
CDR3aa: CASSQFTRGGTSSYEQYF